The 6 T cell receptor beta chains below come from one sample, sequenced in a study of cytomegalovirus exposure and HLA in healthy donors. PCR amplification relied on 60 Vbeta primers (plus 13 Jbeta primers). The data were produced by immunoSEQ multiplex PCR, yet TCRdb's version contains in-frame clones alone and is incomplete. The table lists under 65,000 clones, approximately 80% of them singletons. Material for sequencing was PBMCs. All receptors come from a man aged 45-60 years in good health and CMV-seronegative.

CDR3 sequence reads: CASSSRTGWVNTEAFF. CDR3 nucleotide sequence: TGTGCCAGCAGCTCTCGGACAGGGTGGGTGAACACTGAAGCTTTCTTT. This rearrangement joins TRBV5-6 to TRBJ1-1; 8 nucleotides line up with TRBD1. The CDR3 has 16 residues. Germline V gene data show CDR1 as SGHDT and CDR2 as YYEEEE. J lost 0 bases, V lost 3 bases, and 7 bases had no gene match. The full variable domain, its missing parts supplied by reference TRBV5-6 and TRBJ1-1, is DAGVTQSPTHLIKTRGQQVTLRCSPKSGHDTVSWYQQALGQGPQFIFQYYEEEERQRGNFPDRFSGHQFPNYSSELNVNALLLGDSALYLCASSSRTGWVNTEAFFGQGTRLTVV.

The V gene is TRBV2, the J gene TRBJ1-1, with TRBD1 matching over 8 bases. This CDR3 is built from 14 residues. The germline V gene encodes CDR1 SNHLY and CDR2 FYNNEI. V gave up 4 bases and J gave up 3 bases; unmatched junction bases: 4. This CDR3 is CASSVQGADTEAFF. The CDR3 DNA reads as TGTGCCAGCAGTGTCCAGGGGGCGGACACTGAAGCTTTCTTT.

The chain links TRBV13 to TRBJ2-7, with D unresolved. The germline gives CDR1 PRHDT, CDR2 FYEKMQ (reference sequence). Trimming cost V 0 bases and J 9 bases, with 12 bases left between them. This CDR3 has 13 amino acids. The CDR3 nucleotides are TGTGCCAGCAGCTTAGGCGCTAGTGGATGGCAGTACTTC. Amino acids: CASSLGASGWQYF.

This chain links TRBV9 with TRBJ1-2; 7 bases are a match to TRBD1. The CDR3 is made up of 17 amino acids. The germline CDR1 and CDR2 sequences are SGDLS and YYNGEE. Trimming took 3 bases from V and 3 from J; bases not matched to a gene: 14. This chain's CDR3 is CASSDRDRVLGYYGYTF. As DNA, the CDR3 is TGTGCCAGCAGCGACCGGGACAGAGTCTTAGGGTACTATGGCTACACCTTC. The whole variable domain, remainder taken from reference TRBV9 and TRBJ1-2, is DSGVTQTPKHLITATGQRVTLRCSPRSGDLSVYWYQQSLDQGLQFLIQYYNGEERAKGNILERFSAQQFPDLHSELNLSSLELGDSALYFCASSDRDRVLGYYGYTFGSGTRLTVV.

This clone appeared a single time. The genes are TRBV11-2 and TRBJ2-7; possibly TRBD2 for D (6 bases). V was cut by 0 bases and J by 2 bases, with 11 bases left in between. The CDR3 covers 15 residues. Germline V gene data show CDR1 as SGHAT and CDR2 as FQNNGV. In nucleotides, the CDR3 is TGTGCCAGCAGCTTAGAGGGGACTTTACCCTACGAGCAGTACTTC. Protein: CASSLEGTLPYEQYF.

V usage is TRBV14 and J usage is TRBJ2-7; D perhaps matches TRBD1 (5 bases). V was trimmed by 4 bases and J by 2 bases, leaving 15 bases between them. Germline values: CDR1 SGHDN, CDR2 FVKESK. The CDR3 is made up of 15 amino acids. The chain's CDR3 is CASSPMGRATYEQYF. DNA of the CDR3: TGTGCCAGCAGCCCCATGGGCAGGGCGACCTACGAGCAGTACTTC.